The rows below give T cell receptor beta chains drawn from one sample of a study of blood T cell repertoires in COVID-19. Measured with immunoSEQ multiplex PCR; TCRdb has only the in-frame clones, and not every one. Of 180,000 or so clones listed, roughly 82% were seen once; the top ten hold roughly 8.1%. The sequenced sample was peripheral blood. All receptors come from a woman between 65 and 79 years old with acute or convalescent COVID-19. Both conserved end residues are part of each CDR3. D genes are given only for firm matches. Clone size, where shown, is once, few, many, or a class for clones that have expanded.

D,V,J,size,DNA,CDR3
-,TRBV7-2,TRBJ2-7,-,TGTGCCAGCAGCCCTCCTAGAAGGACTTACTACGAGCAGTACTTC,CASSPPRRTYYEQYF
TRBD1,TRBV29-1,TRBJ2-3,-,TGCAGCGGGCTGGACCGGGACAGGGGTAGCACAGATACGCAGTATTTT,CSGLDRDRGSTDTQYF
-,TRBV6-5,TRBJ1-2,-,TGTGCCAGCAAGCTAGAGGGTCCGGGAGGCTACACCTTC,CASKLEGPGGYTF
TRBD1,TRBV15,TRBJ1-3,-,TGTGCCACCAGCAAAAACCAGGGGGTTGGTGGAAACACCATATATTTT,CATSKNQGVGGNTIYF
TRBD2,TRBV15,TRBJ2-3,few,TGTGCCACCAGCAGGAGCGGGACTCTTGATACGCAGTATTTT,CATSRSGTLDTQYF
-,TRBV5-8,TRBJ1-2,-,TGTGCCAGCAGCCCTCAGGGGAGTGGAAACTATGGCTACACCTTC,CASSPQGSGNYGYTF
TRBD1,TRBV10-3,TRBJ2-7,-,TGTGCCATCAGTGATGGGACAGGGCTGCGCGAGCAGTACTTC,CAISDGTGLREQYF
TRBD1,TRBV9,TRBJ1-3,few,TGTGCCAGCAGCGCGGGACAGGCTGGAAACACCATATATTTT,CASSAGQAGNTIYF
-,TRBV5-1,TRBJ2-1,-,TGCGCCAGCAGCTTGCCCCGACAGAACTACAATGAGCAGTTCTTC,CASSLPRQNYNEQFF
-,TRBV11-3,TRBJ1-1,few,TGTGCCAGCAGCTTAGGGCGGATTACCGTTGAAGCTTTCTTT,CASSLGRITVEAFF
-,TRBV6-2/TRBV6-3,TRBJ1-2,-,TGTGCCAGCAGTTTTTGGACAGCTCTCTATGGCTACACCTTC,CASSFWTALYGYTF
-,TRBV5-1,TRBJ2-5,once,TGCGCCAGCAGTCACGGCGCCGGGGAGACCCAGTACTTC,CASSHGAGETQYF
TRBD1,TRBV28,TRBJ1-1,once,TGTGCCAGCAGTCCCAGGGACAGGGAATGGATCACTGAAGCTTTCTTT,CASSPRDREWITEAFF
TRBD1,TRBV5-1,TRBJ2-7,once,TGCGCCAGCAGCTTTCTCCCTCTTACCGACGGGACAGACCCCTACGAGCAGTACTTC,CASSFLPLTDGTDPYEQYF
TRBD1,TRBV4-3,TRBJ1-4,-,TGCGCCAGCAGCCAAGATTATGGGACAGGGGTGGGTGAAAAACTGTTTTTT,CASSQDYGTGVGEKLFF